The 15 T cell receptor beta chains given below trace back to one sample, sequenced in a study of cytomegalovirus exposure and HLA in healthy donors. PCR employed 60 Vbeta and 13 Jbeta primers. Using immunoSEQ multiplex PCR, the repertoire was profiled, and TCRdb retains in-frame clones only, with some absent. The data show over 40,000 clones, roughly 87% seen once. Sequences were obtained from PBMCs. The receptor source for this set is a woman between 40 and 55 years old in good health and CMV-seropositive.

This chain links TRBV30 with TRBJ1-2; D remains unclear. From germline, CDR1 is GTSNPN and CDR2 SVGIG (reference sequence). The CDR3 totals 11 residues. V lost 3 bases and J 5 bases, leaving 7 bases between the germline ends. For the CDR3, the DNA is TGTGCCTGGAGGTCCCTTTATGGCTACACCTTC. This sequence encodes CAWRSLYGYTF. Looking up the rest from reference TRBV30 and TRBJ1-2 gives the full variable domain: SQTIHQWPATLVQPVGSPLSLECTVEGTSNPNLYWYRQAAGRGLQLLFYSVGIGQISSEVPQNLSASRPQDRQFILSSKKLLLSDSGFYLCAWRSLYGYTFGSGTRLTVV.

This sequence joins TRBV5-1 and TRBJ1-3; no reliable D call. V shed 5 bases and J shed 0 bases, with 15 bases lying between them. The CDR3 has 16 residues. The V gene's germline CDR1 is SGHRS and CDR2 YFSETQ. The CDR3 protein is CASSQTPRGSGNTIYF. CDR3 in DNA: TGCGCCAGCAGTCAGACGCCGCGGGGCTCTGGAAACACCATATATTTT.

J is TRBJ1-3 and V is TRBV28; 12 positions agree with TRBD1. Germline loops: CDR1 MDHEN, CDR2 SYDVKM. The CDR3 has 16 residues. V lost 6 bases and J lost 2; bases outside the gene matches: 5. As DNA, the CDR3 is TGTGCCAGCAGGTCCGGGACAGGGGGCGCTGGAAACACCATATATTTT. Its protein product is CASRSGTGGAGNTIYF.

J is TRBJ1-2 and V is TRBV6-5; 7 bases align to TRBD1. The CDR3 runs 16 residues. Germline V gene sequence: CDR1 MNHEY, CDR2 SVGAGI. Losses at the gene ends were 0 bases for V and 4 bases for J; bases not matched to a gene: 8. CDR3 sequence (DNA): TGTGCCAGCAGTTACTCCTCCGGGACAGACGCCTATGGCTACACCTTC. This codes for CASSYSSGTDAYGYTF.

This chain uses TRBV19 with TRBJ1-2; the match to TRBD1 covers 12 bases. CDR1 is LNHDA and CDR2 is SQIVND in the germline V gene (reference sequence). The CDR3 totals 14 residues. V trimming: 7 bases; J trimming: 4 bases; junction bases outside the gene matches: 4. The CDR3 bases are TGTGCCAGTAACCCGGGACAGGGGGCCTATGGCTACACCTTC. Its protein product is CASNPGQGAYGYTF. Drawing the rest from reference TRBV19 and TRBJ1-2, the complete variable domain is DGGITQSPKYLFRKEGQNVTLSCEQNLNHDAMYWYRQDPGQGLRLIYYSQIVNDFQKGDIAEGYSVSREKKESFPLTVTSAQKNPTAFYLCASNPGQGAYGYTFGSGTRLTVV.

The chain is built from TRBV9 and TRBJ2-1, with a weak D call TRBD2 (5 bases). V was cut by 0 bases and J by 5 bases, with 15 bases left in between. Germline CDR1 and CDR2: SGDLS and YYNGEE. The CDR3 extends over 16 amino acids. The CDR3 loop is CASSVALRALDNEQFF. The DNA for the CDR3 is TGTGCCAGCAGCGTAGCTCTGAGGGCCCTTGACAATGAGCAGTTCTTC.

This clone turned up a few times. The rearrangement links TRBV14 to TRBJ1-1; maybe TRBD1 (5 bases). V lost 0 bases to trimming and J lost 3 bases, with 8 bases between them. The germline V gene encodes CDR1 SGHDN and CDR2 FVKESK. The CDR3 extends over 14 amino acids. This chain's CDR3 is CASSQDREDTEAFF. DNA of the CDR3: TGTGCCAGCAGCCAAGACAGGGAGGACACTGAAGCTTTCTTT. Supplemented by reference TRBV14 and TRBJ1-1, the full variable domain reads EAGVTQFPSHSVIEKGQTVTLRCDPISGHDNLYWYRRVMGKEIKFLLHFVKESKQDESGMPNNRFLAERTGGTYSTLKVQPAELEDSGVYFCASSQDREDTEAFFGQGTRLTVV.

This clone showed up just once. The J gene is TRBJ1-1, the V gene TRBV10-3; no firm D call. This CDR3 has 14 amino acids. Trimming removed 4 bases from V and 6 bases from J, with 15 bases in between. Germline assignment: CDR1 ENHRY and CDR2 SYGVKD. CDR3 sequence (DNA): TGTGCCATCAGTGGGAGTAAAGGAGCCCCTGAAGCTTTCTTT. Its translation is CAISGSKGAPEAFF.

This chain uses TRBV13 with TRBJ2-3; D is possibly TRBD1 (5 bases). Germline CDR1 is PRHDT and CDR2 is FYEKMQ (reference sequence). The CDR3 sequence is 17 residues long. V was cut by 2 bases and J by 2 bases, with 17 bases left in between. DNA for the CDR3: TGTGCCAGCAGCTTACTGCAGGGTAAAATAGACACAGATACGCAGTATTTT. It yields the protein CASSLLQGKIDTDTQYF.

This clone appeared a single time. V usage is TRBV5-6 and J usage is TRBJ1-3; possible D gene TRBD1, 5 bases. V lost 2 bases, J lost 0 bases, and 6 bases lay in between. This CDR3 comprises 14 residues. The germline CDR1 and CDR2 sequences are SGHDT and YYEEEE. The CDR3 region is CASSFRASGNTIYF. Written as DNA, the CDR3 is TGTGCCAGCAGCTTCAGGGCCTCTGGAAACACCATATATTTT.

The chain employs TRBV29-1 and TRBJ2-1; D is ambiguous. Per germline, CDR1 SQVTM and CDR2 ANQGSEA. CDR3 length equals 10 residues. The V gene lost 8 bases and the J gene lost 5 bases, with 7 bases spanning the gap. The chain's CDR3 is CSRSNNEQFF. The CDR3 nucleotides are TGCAGCCGTAGTAACAATGAGCAGTTCTTC.

The chain couples TRBV7-3 to TRBJ2-7; TRBD1 matches at 9 bases. Losses at the gene ends were 1 base for V and 2 bases for J; bases not matched to a gene: 12. This CDR3 comprises 18 residues. Germline V gives CDR1 SGHTA, CDR2 FQGTGA. CDR3 in amino acids: CASSLRDREVLGTYEQYF. CDR3 coding DNA: TGTGCCAGCAGCTTAAGGGACAGGGAGGTTTTGGGAACCTACGAGCAGTACTTC. Using reference TRBV7-3 and TRBJ2-7 for the parts outside the CDR3, the full variable domain is GAGVSQTPSNKVTEKGKYVELRCDPISGHTALYWYRQSLGQGPEFLIYFQGTGAADDSGLPNDRFFAVRPEGSVSTLKIQRTERGDSAVYLCASSLRDREVLGTYEQYFGPGTRLTVT.

This rearrangement joins TRBV5-5 to TRBJ2-7, with D unclear. The length of the CDR3 is 13 residues. V was cut by 1 base and J by 2 bases, with 7 bases left in between. CDR1 is SGHKS, CDR2 YYEKEE, per germline (reference sequence). Here the CDR3 DNA reads TGTGCCAGCAGCTTGTACAACCCCTACGAGCAGTACTTC. Translated, it gives CASSLYNPYEQYF. Variable domain in full (rest from reference TRBV5-5 and TRBJ2-7): DAGVTQSPTHLIKTRGQQVTLRCSPISGHKSVSWYQQVLGQGPQFIFQYYEKEERGRGNFPDRFSARQFPNYSSELNVNALLLGDSALYLCASSLYNPYEQYFGPGTRLTVT.

This clone was observed a single time. The V and J genes are TRBV5-1 and TRBJ2-2; 7 bases are shared with TRBD1. This CDR3 has 15 residues. The J segment lost 2 bases and the V segment lost 3 bases, leaving 4 bases of the junction unmatched. Looked up from germline, CDR1 is SGHRS and CDR2 is YFSETQ. The CDR3 loop reads CASSWQGENTGELFF. The CDR3 DNA follows: TGCGCCAGCAGCTGGCAGGGGGAAAACACCGGGGAGCTGTTTTTT.

This chain connects TRBV7-8 to TRBJ2-2; D remains unclear. The CDR3 spans 16 residues. CDR1 is SGHVS, CDR2 FQNEAQ, per germline. V was shortened by 5 bases and J by 4 bases, with 17 bases between the two germline ends. The DNA of the CDR3 is TGTGCCAGCAGCCGCGAGGCTCCCACACTCACCGGGGAGCTGTTTTTT. It codes for CASSREAPTLTGELFF.